Shown below are 15 T cell receptor beta chains from a single sample sequenced in a study of blood T cell repertoires in COVID-19. Only in-frame clones appear in the TCRdb table, and some are missing; sequencing was by immunoSEQ multiplex PCR. The repertoire holds 200,000 to 300,000 clones, with approximately 85% as singletons. The sequenced sample was peripheral blood. Receptors originate from a woman in her 70s with acute or convalescent COVID-19.

The V gene is TRBV13, the J gene TRBJ1-1; D gene uncertain. Germline assignment: CDR1 PRHDT and CDR2 FYEKMQ (reference sequence). The V gene lost 0 bases and the J gene lost 0 bases, with 5 bases spanning the gap. CDR3 length equals 14 residues. The CDR3 bases are TGTGCCAGCAGCTTAGGTCAGATGAACACTGAAGCTTTCTTT. Translating gives CASSLGQMNTEAFF.

J is TRBJ2-3 and V is TRBV3-1 (or the pseudogene TRBV3-2), with TRBD2 matching over 8 bases. Germline-derived CDR1 and CDR2 are LGHDT and YNNKEL (reference sequence). The length of the CDR3 is 17 residues. V lost 3 bases and J lost 4; bases outside the gene matches: 12. The CDR3 region is CASSHWGTSRSPDTQYF. In nucleotides, the CDR3 is TGTGCCAGCAGCCACTGGGGGACTAGTCGCTCCCCAGATACGCAGTATTTT.

In nucleotides, the CDR3 is TGTGCCAGCAGCTTCGACCGGGACAGGATCACCTACGAGCAGTACTTC. Protein product: CASSFDRDRITYEQYF. The rearrangement joins TRBV12-1 to TRBJ2-7; the table's D call, TRBD1, has no DNA check behind it. TRBV12-1 is recorded as a pseudogene. The CDR3 extends over 16 amino acids.

The V call is TRBV11-2, the J call TRBJ2-7; D may be TRBD1 (5 bases). With 5 bases removed from V and 2 bases from J, the gap between germline ends came to 13 bases. The CDR3 is 14 amino acids. The germline gives CDR1 SGHAT, CDR2 FQNNGV. CDR3: CASSMSRGTYEQYF. For the CDR3, the DNA is TGTGCCAGCAGCATGAGTAGGGGAACCTACGAGCAGTACTTC.

This chain's CDR3 is CAWRASGGTGTQYF. The CDR3 bases are TGTGCCTGGAGGGCTAGCGGGGGAACCGGTACGCAGTATTTT. The chain joins TRBV30 to TRBJ2-3; the match to TRBD2 covers 10 bases. The CDR3 sequence is 14 residues long. V was clipped by 3 bases and J by 8 bases; unmatched bases: 8. The germline V gene encodes CDR1 GTSNPN and CDR2 SVGIG (reference sequence). Combining the CDR3 with reference TRBV30 and TRBJ2-3 gives the whole variable domain SQTIHQWPATLVQPVGSPLSLECTVEGTSNPNLYWYRQAAGRGLQLLFYSVGIGQISSEVPQNLSASRPQDRQFILSSKKLLLSDSGFYLCAWRASGGTGTQYFGPGTRLTVL.

This clone turned up a few times. The chain is built from TRBV5-5 and TRBJ2-1; possible D gene TRBD2, 6 bases. The length of the CDR3 is 14 residues. Trimming left V 1 base short and J 7 bases short, with 12 bases between. In germline, CDR1 is SGHKS, CDR2 YYEKEE (reference sequence). CDR3 sequence reads: CASSLTTAGNEQFF. CDR3 nucleotide sequence: TGTGCCAGCAGCTTGACGACGGCGGGGAATGAGCAGTTCTTC.

This chain links TRBV2 with TRBJ1-4; tentative D call: TRBD1 (5 bases). Trimming took off 9 bases at V and 3 bases at J, with 14 bases between the two ends. Germline CDR1 is SNHLY and CDR2 is FYNNEI. The CDR3 length is 14 residues. Here the CDR3 reads CASGVGAANEKLFF. CDR3 bases: TGTGCCAGTGGGGTTGGGGCAGCTAATGAAAAACTGTTTTTT.

The chain carries TRBV7-2 and TRBJ1-2; D unclear. Germline CDR1 and CDR2: SGHTA and FQGNSA. V gave up 5 bases and J gave up 2 bases, with 9 bases separating them. The CDR3 length is 13 residues. CDR3 protein: CASSQAGNYGYTF. CDR3 bases: TGTGCCAGCAGCCAGGCGGGAAACTATGGCTACACCTTC. Full variable domain (outside the CDR3, taken from reference TRBV7-2 and TRBJ1-2): GAGVSQSPSNKVTEKGKDVELRCDPISGHTALYWYRQSLGQGLEFLIYFQGNSAPDKSGLPSDRFSAERTGGSVSTLTIQRTQQEDSAVYLCASSQAGNYGYTFGSGTRLTVV.

The V and J genes are TRBV7-9 and TRBJ1-4; D is ambiguous. Germline V gene lookup returns CDR1 SEHNR and CDR2 FQNEAQ (reference sequence). V was clipped by 0 bases and J by 0 bases, with 8 bases between them. This CDR3 is 16 amino acids long. DNA of the CDR3: TGTGCCAGCAGCTTAGCAGGCGGCACAACTAATGAAAAACTGTTTTTT. This codes for CASSLAGGTTNEKLFF.

There are a few counts of this clone. The chain is built from TRBV10-3 and TRBJ2-1, with 10 bases lining up with TRBD2. The germline V gene has CDR1 ENHRY and CDR2 SYGVKD. J lost 8 bases, V lost 7 bases, and 5 bases had no gene match. This CDR3 contains 13 residues. CDR3 loop: CAIKAGGPDEQFF. The DNA of the CDR3 is TGTGCCATCAAAGCGGGGGGGCCGGATGAGCAGTTCTTC.

This clone is a singleton in its sample. The CDR3, as DNA: TGTGCCAGCAGCTTGGGGGCCCGGAACACCGGGGAGCTGTTTTTT. Translated: CASSLGARNTGELFF. The gene calls are TRBV5-4 and TRBJ2-2; D ambiguous. The V gene's germline CDR1 is SGHNT and CDR2 YYREEE (reference sequence). CDR3 length: 15 residues. V was clipped by 0 bases and J by 1 base, with 7 bases between them.

The chain has TRBV14 and TRBJ1-1; no firm D call. Germline CDR1 SGHDN, CDR2 FVKESK. Trimming stripped 6 bases from V and 5 bases from J, with 19 bases between. This CDR3 comprises 15 residues. The DNA of the CDR3 is TGTGCCAGCAGTCTTAATCAGGTGATACTTACTGAAGCTTTCTTT. Its translation: CASSLNQVILTEAFF.

This clone has a handful of counts. The J gene is TRBJ1-4, the V gene TRBV24-1; D gene uncertain. The CDR3 sequence is 12 residues long. The V gene lost 4 bases and the J gene lost 10 bases, with 9 bases spanning the gap. CDR1 and CDR2 (germline): KGHDR, SFDVKD. Written as DNA, the CDR3 is TGTGCCACCAGTGACCAGCGCGGAAAACTGTTTTTT. It translates to CATSDQRGKLFF.

Notes on this clone: Other nucleotide sequences in the sample specify the same CDR3. The V call is TRBV5-1, the J call TRBJ1-2; unclear D gene. Germline V gene sequence: CDR1 SGHRS, CDR2 YFSETQ. CDR3 size: 14 residues. V was trimmed by 0 bases and J by 2 bases, leaving 8 bases between them. The DNA for the CDR3 is TGCGCCAGCAGCTTGGCCGACATAAACTATGGCTACACCTTC. This gives the protein CASSLADINYGYTF.

The V and J genes are TRBV3-1 (or the pseudogene TRBV3-2) and TRBJ2-1, with 9 bases fitting TRBD2. In germline, CDR1 is LGHDT, CDR2 YNNKEL (reference sequence). The CDR3 loop spans 17 amino acids. J lost 1 base, V lost 4 bases, and 8 bases had no gene match. CDR3 residues: CASSLLAGRRSYNEQFF. The CDR3 DNA reads TGTGCCAGCAGCCTCCTAGCGGGGAGGAGGTCCTACAATGAGCAGTTCTTC.